This section outlines one T cell receptor (beta chain) sequence together with its context. What it binds is unknown. It was CD45RO-negative cells, positively selected for CCR7, that made up naive CD8 cells, with terminally differentiated effector memory CD45RA+ cells excluded. Per the germline V gene, CDR1 is SGHTA and CDR2 is FQGNSA. The CDR3 covers 12 residues. V dropped 1 base and J dropped 7 bases, with 7 bases sitting between them. This specimen comes from a study of shared clonotypes between healthy human individuals. Study observations and caveats: Among donors, the sharing of clonotypes was expected to be influenced by sequencing depth. The small donor group covered limited genetic and exposure diversity. The naive CD4 repertoires of several donors were compared, and approximately 4.5% of clonotypes were shared.

Assay execution proceeded at the deep level. TCRdb's copy holds only in-frame clones and misses some; the assay was immunoSEQ multiplex PCR. Among millions of clones listed, about 95% were seen once. The chain combines TRBV7-2 with TRBJ1-1; TRBD1 might be the D (5 bases). This receptor was identified in a man aged 18 to 30 in good health. Sequencing was performed on naive CD8+ T cells sorted from blood. The CDR3 bases are TGTGCCAGCAGCTTAGGGACATATGAAGCTTTCTTT. Protein: CASSLGTYEAFF. Full variable domain (outside the CDR3, taken from reference TRBV7-2 and TRBJ1-1): GAGVSQSPSNKVTEKGKDVELRCDPISGHTALYWYRQSLGQGLEFLIYFQGNSAPDKSGLPSDRFSAERTGGSVSTLTIQRTQQEDSAVYLCASSLGTYEAFFGQGTRLTVV.